Listed below are T cell receptor beta chains from one sample, sequenced in a study of technical replicates of blood from several donors. Assay used: immunoSEQ multiplex PCR; TCRdb lists only in-frame clones, some missing. The table has tens of thousands of clones, approximately 93% seen once; the top ten hold approximately 0.22%. The specimen was T cells isolated from PBMCs. These receptor sequences come from a human donor in good health. Both conserved end residues are part of each CDR3. The D gene is left open where the match is weak. Expanded clones get a size class; other rows say once, few or many, or leave the size out.

clone_size: -
v_call: TRBV5-1
j_call: TRBJ1-1
d_call: -
cdr3_aa: CASSSGGVNTEAFF
cdr3_nt: TGCGCCAGCAGCTCAGGAGGGGTGAACACTGAAGCTTTCTTT

clone_size: -
v_call: TRBV18
j_call: TRBJ2-1
d_call: TRBD2
cdr3_aa: CASSPAGTSGSEEQFF
cdr3_nt: TGTGCCAGCTCACCGGCCGGGACTAGCGGGAGTGAGGAGCAGTTCTTC

clone_size: -
v_call: TRBV4-1
j_call: TRBJ2-7
d_call: TRBD1
cdr3_aa: CASSQDLGTGGREQYF
cdr3_nt: TGCGCCAGCAGCCAAGATCTTGGGACAGGGGGTAGGGAGCAGTACTTC

clone_size: once
v_call: TRBV11-3
j_call: TRBJ2-2
d_call: -
cdr3_aa: CASTDSALVPLNTGELFF
cdr3_nt: TGTGCCAGCACCGACAGCGCGTTAGTCCCTTTGAACACCGGGGAGCTGTTTTTT

clone_size: -
v_call: TRBV6-5
j_call: TRBJ2-7
d_call: TRBD2
cdr3_aa: CASSLYTGGYEQYF
cdr3_nt: TGTGCCAGCAGTTTATACACCGGGGGGTACGAGCAGTACTTC

clone_size: -
v_call: TRBV5-5
j_call: TRBJ1-2
d_call: -
cdr3_aa: CASSRDILNYGYTF
cdr3_nt: TGTGCCAGCAGCAGGGACATACTTAACTATGGCTACACCTTC

clone_size: -
v_call: TRBV7-7
j_call: TRBJ2-1
d_call: TRBD2
cdr3_aa: CASSLGLAGDEQFF
cdr3_nt: TGTGCTAGCAGCCTTGGACTAGCGGGAGATGAGCAGTTCTTC

clone_size: -
v_call: TRBV5-1
j_call: TRBJ2-5
d_call: -
cdr3_aa: CASSPYPGGETQYF
cdr3_nt: TGCGCCAGCAGCCCCTACCCAGGCGGGGAGACCCAGTACTTC

clone_size: -
v_call: TRBV5-4
j_call: TRBJ1-6
d_call: -
cdr3_aa: CASSPGSPRVSPLHF
cdr3_nt: TGTGCCAGCAGCCCCGGGAGTCCTAGGGTTTCACCCCTCCACTTT

clone_size: once
v_call: TRBV2
j_call: TRBJ1-1
d_call: TRBD1
cdr3_aa: CASRGQEVTEAFF
cdr3_nt: TGTGCCAGCAGAGGACAGGAGGTCACTGAAGCTTTCTTT

clone_size: -
v_call: TRBV6-5
j_call: TRBJ2-3
d_call: -
cdr3_aa: CASRSELGTDTQYF
cdr3_nt: TGTGCCAGCAGATCGGAACTCGGGACAGATACGCAGTATTTT

clone_size: few
v_call: TRBV5-4
j_call: TRBJ1-2
d_call: -
cdr3_aa: CASSLLELGGYTF
cdr3_nt: TGTGCCAGCAGCTTATTGGAACTAGGGGGCTACACCTTC

clone_size: -
v_call: TRBV28
j_call: TRBJ2-5
d_call: TRBD1
cdr3_aa: CASSLRGQGLPRAQYF
cdr3_nt: TGTGCCAGCAGTTTACGCGGACAGGGGCTACCCCGAGCCCAGTACTTC

clone_size: -
v_call: TRBV6-4
j_call: TRBJ1-1
d_call: -
cdr3_aa: CASSDSNSLFF
cdr3_nt: TGTGCCAGCAGTGACTCGAACAGCCTTTTCTTT

clone_size: -
v_call: TRBV7-8
j_call: TRBJ1-5
d_call: TRBD1
cdr3_aa: CASSRRDRDRPQHF
cdr3_nt: TGTGCCAGCAGCCGCCGAGACCGGGACAGGCCTCAGCATTTT

clone_size: -
v_call: TRBV5-6
j_call: TRBJ1-1
d_call: TRBD1
cdr3_aa: CASSLGSGTAEAFF
cdr3_nt: TGTGCCAGCAGCTTGGGCTCTGGGACAGCTGAAGCTTTCTTT

clone_size: -
v_call: TRBV28
j_call: TRBJ2-7
d_call: TRBD1
cdr3_aa: CASSFYQELFGQGYEQYF
cdr3_nt: TGTGCCAGCAGTTTTTACCAAGAGCTCTTCGGACAGGGCTACGAGCAGTACTTC

clone_size: -
v_call: TRBV12-5
j_call: TRBJ2-1
d_call: TRBD1
cdr3_aa: CASGLLRTGARSYNEQFF
cdr3_nt: TGTGCTAGTGGTTTGTTACGGACAGGCGCAAGGTCCTACAATGAGCAGTTCTTC

clone_size: -
v_call: TRBV7-9
j_call: TRBJ2-7
d_call: TRBD1
cdr3_aa: CASSRGQAFYEQYF
cdr3_nt: TGTGCCAGCAGCCGGGGACAGGCGTTCTACGAGCAGTACTTC

clone_size: -
v_call: TRBV27
j_call: TRBJ1-2
d_call: TRBD1
cdr3_aa: CASSQRTGYGYTF
cdr3_nt: TGTGCCAGCAGTCAGAGGACAGGCTATGGCTACACCTTC

clone_size: -
v_call: TRBV7-9
j_call: TRBJ1-2
d_call: -
cdr3_aa: CASKGDRGYTF
cdr3_nt: TGTGCCAGCAAGGGGGACCGGGGCTACACCTTC

clone_size: -
v_call: TRBV27
j_call: TRBJ2-7
d_call: -
cdr3_aa: CASTPSEIGEQYF
cdr3_nt: TGTGCCAGCACCCCTAGCGAGATCGGCGAGCAGTACTTC

clone_size: -
v_call: TRBV6-1
j_call: TRBJ1-5
d_call: -
cdr3_aa: CASCKVDGDNQPQHF
cdr3_nt: TGTGCCAGTTGCAAAGTTGACGGAGACAATCAGCCCCAGCATTTT

clone_size: -
v_call: TRBV21-1
j_call: TRBJ1-5
d_call: -
cdr3_aa: CASSNVTGGAGNQPQHF
cdr3_nt: TGTGCCAGCAGCAATGTGACAGGGGGCGCTGGCAATCAGCCCCAGCATTTT

clone_size: -
v_call: TRBV29-1
j_call: TRBJ1-5
d_call: -
cdr3_aa: CSVGAGTASDPQHF
cdr3_nt: TGCAGCGTGGGGGCTGGGACGGCTTCAGATCCCCAGCATTTT

clone_size: -
v_call: TRBV5-1
j_call: TRBJ2-3
d_call: -
cdr3_aa: CASSLFGQLHTDTQYF
cdr3_nt: TGCGCCAGCAGCTTATTTGGACAGCTGCACACAGATACGCAGTATTTT

clone_size: -
v_call: TRBV4-1
j_call: TRBJ2-1
d_call: -
cdr3_aa: CASSPLDSTYNEQFF
cdr3_nt: TGCGCCAGCAGCCCCCTGGACAGTACATACAATGAGCAGTTCTTC